Listed below are T cell receptor beta chains from one sample, sequenced in a study of OX40 agonist ivuxolimab in advanced cancers. Using immunoSEQ multiplex PCR, the repertoire was profiled, and TCRdb retains in-frame clones only, with some absent. This sample has 75,000 to 95,000 clones, with around 87% found just once. The sequencing here drew on CD4+ or CD8+ T cells sorted from blood, taken in a trial of the OX40 agonist ivuxolimab. All receptors come from an adult with an advanced solid tumor such as melanoma, head and neck, liver or kidney cancer. The conserved cysteine and the conserved F or W are not part of the CDR3 here. Clone size appears in some rows only: once, few, many, or a class for an expanded clone.

V gene: TRBV11-3
clone size: .
CDR3 protein: ASSLSTSGYEQY

V gene: TRBV7-9
clone size: .
CDR3 protein: ASSSLAGVTGEQY

V gene: TRBV11-2
clone size: .
CDR3 protein: ASRGTGNSGNTIY

V gene: TRBV9
clone size: .
CDR3 protein: ASTSSYGYT

V gene: TRBV27
clone size: .
CDR3 protein: ASSLAAVLGRETEAF

V gene: TRBV9
clone size: .
CDR3 protein: ASAGQDQETQY

V gene: TRBV19
clone size: .
CDR3 protein: ASSIYESGNTIY

V gene: TRBV7-9
clone size: few
CDR3 protein: ASSLESRQRNTEAF

V gene: TRBV7-2
clone size: .
CDR3 protein: ASSLGGARGAEAF

V gene: TRBV11-2
clone size: .
CDR3 protein: ASSATVREQY

V gene: TRBV6-5
clone size: .
CDR3 protein: ASTDGPNQPQH

V gene: TRBV5-4
clone size: once
CDR3 protein: ASSLQTGVNEKLF

V gene: TRBV5-6
clone size: .
CDR3 protein: ASRQAPSGLIRHNEQF

V gene: TRBV2
clone size: .
CDR3 protein: ASSEGRAGEQF

V gene: TRBV7-6
clone size: .
CDR3 protein: ASSSTGGFAGNTIY

V gene: TRBV6-1
clone size: .
CDR3 protein: ASSPRTGLGYGYT

V gene: TRBV19
clone size: .
CDR3 protein: ASSFGLDGSTDTQY

V gene: TRBV20-1
clone size: .
CDR3 protein: SATTQAEAF

V gene: TRBV7-8
clone size: once
CDR3 protein: ASSIRRGGANEKLF

V gene: TRBV6-5
clone size: .
CDR3 protein: ASSYQGLAGDEQY

V gene: TRBV11-2
clone size: .
CDR3 protein: ASSSGVLTDTQY

V gene: TRBV30
clone size: .
CDR3 protein: AWSVLSNTEAF

V gene: TRBV19
clone size: .
CDR3 protein: ASSQPGLGNNEQF

V gene: TRBV4-3
clone size: .
CDR3 protein: ASSQEGTFYNEQF

V gene: TRBV5-1
clone size: .
CDR3 protein: ASSEGTYSNQPQH

V gene: TRBV29-1
clone size: many
CDR3 protein: SVHQGLGEQY

V gene: TRBV30
clone size: few
CDR3 protein: AWSGDRTDTEAF

V gene: TRBV5-1
clone size: .
CDR3 protein: ASSLLGSGMRETQY

V gene: TRBV2
clone size: once
CDR3 protein: ASSEGREGF